This paragraph covers one T cell receptor (beta chain) sequence. What this receptor recognizes is not known. No much larger clonotype is one base removed from it; base qualities were not supplied. The CDR3 runs 13 residues from the cysteine to the phenylalanine. CDR3 DNA is the only sequence kept; it has 39 bases, read in frame from the first base. Trimming removed 3 bases from V and 10 bases from J, leaving 16 bases between the germline ends. CDR1 and CDR2 were assigned from the germline V gene (reference sequence) as DFQATT and SNEGSKA. This sample was taken from a study of response to subunit inactivated influenza vaccine (dated by TCRdb to the late 2010s). At the level of the whole study: The study used deep quantitative T cell receptor repertoire profiling to track responses to a trivalent subunit inactivated influenza vaccine. Broad study findings and their caveats: According to the authors, only a limited number of new T cells may be recruited by each seasonal influenza vaccination.

Preparation of the library involved RT-PCR. This sample was sequenced with an Illumina HiSeq 2500. Through fastp at Q25 and MiXCR, TCRdb rebuilt clones from the public reads, retaining in-frame beta chains. Identical CDR3 protein sequences are pooled into one entry, listed with their most common genes and DNA. This sample lists more than 400,000 distinct CDR3 sequences; approximately 7.3% were detected once. Approximately 14% of the sample is taken by the ten largest. This clonotype originated in a man aged 45-69 years who received an inactivated influenza vaccine. Donor details come from another sample of the same person, matched by shared clones. Source: PBMCs from blood, taken less than 30 months after vaccination. This sequence uses TRBV20-1 and TRBJ2-1; the D segment could be TRBD2, given 6 matching bases. CDR3 protein: CSARVRRAGEQFF. The nucleotides are TGCAGTGCTAGGGTCCGGAGGGCGGGAGAGCAGTTCTTC.